There are many counts of the clone carrying this T cell receptor beta chain. Its specificity is not known. The entry originates in a study of tumor-infiltrating lymphocytes in primary liver carcinoma. Overall study results and limits: Tumor-adjacent and tumor-blood pairs shared less of their repertoires than tumor region pairs shared.

For each extraction, RNA and DNA were obtained together from around 20-30 mg of unsorted bulk tissue. Enrolled patients were chronically infected with HBV and treatment-naive. Researchers generated TCR beta cDNA from about 530 ng of total RNA, relying on a constant-region primer. Researchers made the TCR beta libraries by running three nested multiplex PCR rounds with slightly modified ARM-PCR. TCRdb independently ran MiXCR on the multiplex PCR reads; one entry per CDR3 protein. The table shows tens of thousands of distinct CDR3 sequences, with 65% to 75% occurring only once. This receptor was obtained from a man in his forties with primary liver carcinoma and hepatitis B virus infection. The sequencing input was tumor-adjacent normal liver tissue.

Written as DNA, the CDR3 is TGCGCCAGCAGCTTGATGGGAACTGGGGCCAACGTCCTGACTTTC. Its protein is CASSLMGTGANVLTF. The genes are TRBV5-1 and TRBJ2-6; no clear D. This CDR3 is built from 15 residues. The V end was cut by 1 base, the J end by 2 bases, with 7 bases between. Germline CDR1 reads SGHRS; CDR2 reads YFSETQ.